This T cell receptor (beta chain) was identified during a study of cytomegalovirus exposure and HLA in healthy donors. A multiplex PCR was run with 60 Vbeta primers and 13 Jbeta primers. Repertoires were generated with immunoSEQ multiplex PCR, while TCRdb's copy carries only in-frame clones and drops some. The sample includes 170,000 or so clones, 80% of them seen just once. With 1 base clipped from V and 6 bases from J, the junction kept 7 bases outside the gene matches. The CDR3 has 15 amino acids. The germline V gene has CDR1 SGHTA and CDR2 FQGNSA. The sequenced sample consisted of PBMCs. The gene calls are TRBV7-2 and TRBJ2-7, with 9 nucleotides matching TRBD2. This receptor was obtained from a man aged 35 to 55 in good health and CMV-seronegative. CDR3 protein: CASSLDRGGGIEQYF. The CDR3 DNA follows: TGTGCCAGCAGCTTAGACCGCGGGGGGGGTATCGAGCAGTACTTC.